The 3 T cell receptor beta chains below were found in one sample sequenced in a study of cytomegalovirus exposure and HLA in healthy donors. Repertoires were generated with immunoSEQ multiplex PCR, while TCRdb's copy carries only in-frame clones and drops some. The sample records about 140,000 clones, approximately 94% being singletons. The sample was PBMCs. All receptors derive from a man younger than 35 in good health and CMV-seropositive.

The V gene is TRBV11-2, the J gene TRBJ1-1, with 11 positions matching TRBD1. The CDR3 length is 13 residues. Germline values: CDR1 SGHAT, CDR2 FQNNGV. With 6 bases clipped from V and 5 bases from J, the junction kept 2 bases outside the gene matches. CDR3 DNA sequence: TGTGCCAGCAGGGGACAGGGGGTAACTGAAGCTTTCTTT. Its protein product is CASRGQGVTEAFF.

This clone was seen just once. The V and J genes are TRBV7-9 and TRBJ2-7; TRBD2 is a possible D gene (6 bases). The CDR3 is made up of 13 amino acids. Germline assignment: CDR1 SEHNR and CDR2 FQNEAQ (reference sequence). V lost 5 bases, J lost 4 bases, and 12 bases lay in between. CDR3 amino acids: CASSPHGLYEQYF. DNA of the CDR3: TGTGCCAGCAGCCCTCACGGACTATACGAGCAGTACTTC. Variable domain in full (rest from reference TRBV7-9 and TRBJ2-7): DTGVSQNPRHKITKRGQNVTFRCDPISEHNRLYWYRQTLGQGPEFLTYFQNEAQLEKSRLLSDRFSAERPKGSFSTLEIQRTEQGDSAMYLCASSPHGLYEQYFGPGTRLTVT.

The chain couples TRBV18 to TRBJ2-7; 7 bases agree with TRBD1. Per the germline V gene, CDR1 is KGHSH and CDR2 is LQKENI. CDR3 length: 16 residues. J lost 3 bases, V lost 2 bases, and 10 bases had no gene match. This chain's CDR3 is CASSPSLNRGLYEQYF. The CDR3 DNA reads TGTGCCAGCTCACCAAGCCTGAACAGGGGCCTCTACGAGCAGTACTTC.